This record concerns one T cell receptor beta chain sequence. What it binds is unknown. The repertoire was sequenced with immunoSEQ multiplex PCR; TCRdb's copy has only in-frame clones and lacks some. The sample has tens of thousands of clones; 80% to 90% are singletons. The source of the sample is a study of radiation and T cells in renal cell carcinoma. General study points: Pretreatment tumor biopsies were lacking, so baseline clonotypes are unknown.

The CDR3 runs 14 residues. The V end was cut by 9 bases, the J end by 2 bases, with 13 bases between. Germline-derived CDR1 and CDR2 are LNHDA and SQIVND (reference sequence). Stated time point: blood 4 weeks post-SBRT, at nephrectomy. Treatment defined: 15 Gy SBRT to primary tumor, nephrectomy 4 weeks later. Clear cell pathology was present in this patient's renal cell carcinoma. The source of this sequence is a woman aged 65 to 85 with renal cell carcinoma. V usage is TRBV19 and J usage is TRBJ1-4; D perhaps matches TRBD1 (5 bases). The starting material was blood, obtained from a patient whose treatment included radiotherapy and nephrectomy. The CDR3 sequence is CASKGRATNEKLFF. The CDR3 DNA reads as TGTGCCAGCAAGGGCAGGGCCACTAATGAAAAACTGTTTTTT.